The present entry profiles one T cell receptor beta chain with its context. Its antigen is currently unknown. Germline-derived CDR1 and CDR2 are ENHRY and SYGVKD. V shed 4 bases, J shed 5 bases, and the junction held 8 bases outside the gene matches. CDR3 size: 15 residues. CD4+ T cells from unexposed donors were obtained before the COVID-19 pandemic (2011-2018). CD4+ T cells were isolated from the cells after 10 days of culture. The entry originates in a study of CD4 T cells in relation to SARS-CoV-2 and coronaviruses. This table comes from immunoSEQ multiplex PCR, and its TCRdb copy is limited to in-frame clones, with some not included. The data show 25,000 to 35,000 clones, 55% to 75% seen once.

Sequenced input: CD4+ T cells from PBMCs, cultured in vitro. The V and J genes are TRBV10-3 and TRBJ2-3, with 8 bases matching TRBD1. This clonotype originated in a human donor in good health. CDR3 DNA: TGTGCCATCAGTGGGGCAGGGGGCTGGGAAGATACGCAGTATTTT. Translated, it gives CAISGAGGWEDTQYF.